Presented here are 27 T cell receptor beta chains from one specimen sequenced in a study of patients and donors after allogeneic stem cell transplantation. TCRdb called the RT-PCR reads again in MiXCR, with one record for every CDR3 protein. Of about 400,000 distinct CDR3 sequences listed, around 15% are singletons. Sequencing used blood, either unsorted or a sorted T cell fraction (not recorded which). Receptors were obtained from a human donor who was either an allogeneic HSCT recipient or a stem cell or donor lymphocyte infusion donor (not recorded which). It is not recorded whose cells these are; they may come from a transplant donor.

This clonotype was counted many times. The rearrangement uses TRBV29-1 and TRBJ1-1; 7 nucleotides align to TRBD1. CDR3 length: 12 residues. V lost 7 bases to trimming and J lost 8 bases; unmatched junction nucleotides: 10. The germline V gene has CDR1 SQVTM and CDR2 ANQGSEA. The CDR3: CSAIGQAREAFF. The DNA of the CDR3 is TGCAGCGCTATAGGACAGGCAAGGGAAGCTTTCTTT.

This clonotype was picked up a small number of times. The gene calls are TRBV20-1 and TRBJ2-1, with TRBD2 identical over 7 bases. Germline CDR1 and CDR2: DFQATT and SNEGSKA (reference sequence). CDR3 size: 16 residues. V shed 0 bases and J 8 bases; nucleotides not matched to a gene: 13. The CDR3 DNA reads as TGCAGTGCTAGAGAACTAGCGTCCGTAATCTGGGATGAGCAGTTCTTC. Its protein is CSARELASVIWDEQFF.

This clonotype has more than one count but fewer than ten. This sequence joins TRBV20-1 and TRBJ1-5, with D maybe TRBD1 (6 bases). Deletions cut 1 base from V and 6 bases from J, with 13 bases between. Germline V gene sequence: CDR1 DFQATT, CDR2 SNEGSKA (reference sequence). This CDR3 spans 14 amino acids. As DNA, the CDR3 is TGCAGTGCTAGAGTATCTACAGGGCCTCAGCCCCAGCATTTT. Protein: CSARVSTGPQPQHF.

This clonotype was counted only a few times. V is TRBV20-1 and J is TRBJ2-1; 8 bases line up with TRBD1. The J segment lost 3 bases and the V segment lost 4 bases, leaving 8 bases of the junction unmatched. CDR3 length equals 15 residues. Looked up from germline, CDR1 is DFQATT and CDR2 is SNEGSKA (reference sequence). The CDR3 loop is CSATGGGWYYNEQFF. The CDR3 nucleotides read TGCAGTGCTACAGGGGGCGGATGGTACTACAATGAGCAGTTCTTC.

The rearrangement joins TRBV2 to TRBJ2-5; D unclear. The germline V gene has CDR1 SNHLY and CDR2 FYNNEI. V gave up 9 bases and J gave up 11 bases, with 19 bases separating them. This CDR3 is 12 amino acids long. The CDR3 bases are TGTGCCAGAGACTCTATTGACGCTTCGCAGTACTTC. It specifies CARDSIDASQYF.

V and J are TRBV5-6 and TRBJ1-1; TRBD1 matches 7 bases. V shed 2 bases, J shed 5 bases, and the junction held 6 bases outside the gene matches. CDR1 is SGHDT and CDR2 is YYEEEE in the germline V gene. This CDR3 comprises 14 residues. The CDR3 region is CASSFTGVWTEAFF. CDR3 DNA sequence: TGTGCCAGCAGCTTCACAGGGGTTTGGACTGAAGCTTTCTTT.

The chain links TRBV5-1 to TRBJ1-1, with unresolved D. This CDR3 region has 15 residues. V was pared by 1 base and J by 1 base, with 11 bases between. CDR1 and CDR2 (germline): SGHRS, YFSETQ. The CDR3 sequence is CASSLLEGKNTEAFF. Written as DNA, the CDR3 is TGCGCCAGCAGCTTGTTAGAGGGAAAGAACACTGAAGCTTTCTTT.

CDR3 DNA: TGTGCCAGCAGCTTAATAGGAGGTCCTCTTTTTTCCTACAATGAGCAGTTCTTC. This sequence encodes CASSLIGGPLFSYNEQFF. The V gene is TRBV11-2, the J gene TRBJ2-1, with D possibly matching TRBD2 (5 bases). V dropped 2 bases and J dropped 1 base, with 18 bases sitting between them. The CDR3 loop spans 18 amino acids. CDR1 and CDR2 from the germline V gene are SGHAT and FQNNGV.

This clonotype was seen many times. V and J are TRBV21-1 and TRBJ2-7; the table names TRBD1, a call not compared with the DNA. TRBV21-1 represents a pseudogene. The CDR3 loop spans 13 amino acids. The CDR3 bases are TGTGCCAGCAGCAAAGGGCAGGGGCCCGAGCAGTACTTC. Protein: CASSKGQGPEQYF.

This clonotype was found a few times. The rearrangement uses TRBV5-1 and TRBJ2-7; D not certain. Germline CDR1 is SGHRS and CDR2 is YFSETQ. The V gene lost 0 bases and the J gene lost 0 bases, with 10 bases spanning the gap. There are 15 residues in the CDR3. Written as DNA, the CDR3 is TGCGCCAGCAGCTTGGGGTGGGTGGACTCCTACGAGCAGTACTTC. This codes for CASSLGWVDSYEQYF.

There are many counts of this clonotype. The genes are TRBV29-1 and TRBJ2-5, with D possibly TRBD1 on 6 matching bases. CDR3 length: 12 amino acids. V was trimmed by 7 bases and J by 2 bases, leaving 11 bases between them. Germline assignment: CDR1 SQVTM and CDR2 ANQGSEA. For the CDR3, the DNA is TGCAGCGGGGGACACTCTCAAGAGACCCAGTACTTC. This sequence encodes CSGGHSQETQYF.

The chain joins TRBV7-9 to TRBJ2-2; a possible D gene is TRBD2 (5 bases). The length of the CDR3 is 14 residues. Germline V CDR1 and CDR2: SEHNR, FQNEAQ (reference sequence). With 4 bases removed from V and 1 base from J, the gap between germline ends came to 7 bases. Here the CDR3 DNA reads TGTGCCAGCAGCTCCGGGGTGAACACCGGGGAGCTGTTTTTT. This gives the protein CASSSGVNTGELFF.

This clonotype was observed a handful of times. This sequence joins TRBV4-1 and TRBJ2-2; D perhaps matches TRBD1 (7 bases). Germline assignment: CDR1 MGHRA and CDR2 YSYEKL. This CDR3 comprises 16 residues. Between the trimmed V and J ends, which lost 0 bases and 7 bases, there was a span of 15 bases. This chain's CDR3 is CASSQDRRGRDGELFF. CDR3 in DNA: TGCGCCAGCAGCCAAGATCGGAGGGGGCGCGACGGGGAGCTGTTTTTT.

This clonotype was recorded at least ten times. This chain joins TRBV2 and TRBJ2-7; D is ambiguous. This CDR3 is built from 12 residues. Germline values: CDR1 SNHLY, CDR2 FYNNEI. The V and J ends lost 6 bases and 2 bases respectively, with 8 bases between them. CDR3 loop: CASSRGAYEQYF. The DNA for the CDR3 is TGTGCCAGCAGCCGTGGGGCCTACGAGCAGTACTTC.

This clonotype was observed a few times. This sequence joins TRBV7-9 and TRBJ1-3; D is uncertain. The germline gives CDR1 SEHNR, CDR2 FQNEAQ (reference sequence). The V and J ends lost 5 bases and 9 bases respectively, with 20 bases between them. The length of the CDR3 is 15 residues. CDR3 region: CASSPTAPPKGTIYF. The CDR3 bases are TGTGCCAGCAGCCCAACGGCACCTCCTAAGGGCACCATATATTTT.

The chain links TRBV20-1 to TRBJ1-1, with D possibly TRBD1 on 6 matching bases. V lost 4 bases and J lost 0, with 12 bases in between. This CDR3 contains 14 residues. The germline V gene has CDR1 DFQATT and CDR2 SNEGSKA (reference sequence). CDR3 bases: TGCAGTGCTAACACGCGGGGGCTGAACACTGAAGCTTTCTTT. It yields the protein CSANTRGLNTEAFF.

This clonotype has a handful of counts. V and J are TRBV5-6 and TRBJ2-7; D is unclear. CDR3 length: 15 residues. V was pared by 4 bases and J by 1 base, with 15 bases between. The germline CDR1 and CDR2 sequences are SGHDT and YYEEEE. CDR3 in amino acids: CASSLRGLGSYEQYF. In DNA form, the CDR3 reads TGTGCCAGCAGCCTAAGAGGTTTGGGTTCCTACGAGCAGTACTTC.

The chain couples TRBV6-1 to TRBJ1-2; D call uncertain. Trimming removed 6 bases from V and 0 bases from J, with 11 bases in between. Germline CDR1 reads MNHNS; CDR2 reads SASEGT. This CDR3 is built from 14 residues. DNA of the CDR3: TGTGCCAGCAGACCCTCACATTCTAACTATGGCTACACCTTC. Its protein product is CASRPSHSNYGYTF.

In its sample, this clonotype was seen a few times. Mismatch with germline at one junction end may stem from a read error. The rearrangement uses TRBV7-7 and TRBJ2-2, with 9 bases lining up with TRBD1. Germline V lookup: CDR1 SSHAT, CDR2 FNYEAQ (reference sequence). The CDR3 extends over 13 amino acids. The CDR3 region has the DNA TGTGCTAGCAGCCGGGACAGGGCCGGGGAGCTGTTTTTT. Amino acid sequence: CASSRDRAGELFF.

J is TRBJ2-1 and V is TRBV11-3; 9 bases line up with TRBD2. V dropped 5 bases and J dropped 7; count of bases not matched to a gene: 9. This CDR3 is built from 15 residues. From germline, CDR1 is SGHNT and CDR2 YENEEA. DNA of the CDR3: TGTGCCAGCAGCGACTATAGCGGGAGCCGAAATGAGCAGTTCTTC. Translated, it gives CASSDYSGSRNEQFF.

This clonotype was counted a few times. The chain employs TRBV6-5 and TRBJ1-3, with no clear D. This CDR3 spans 12 amino acids. Germline-derived CDR1 and CDR2 are MNHEY and SVGAGI. The DNA of the CDR3 is TGTGCTACCGGCGGCTCTGGAAACACCATATATTTT. Protein: CATGGSGNTIYF.

This clonotype has only a few counts. The genes are TRBV11-2 and TRBJ2-7, with a weak D call TRBD1 (5 bases). CDR3 length equals 15 residues. Germline CDR1 and CDR2: SGHAT and FQNNGV. Trimming shortened V by 7 bases and J by 6 bases, and 22 bases separated the two germline ends. CDR3 DNA sequence: TGTGCCAGCATTCCGACCGGCAGGACAACAAGCGAGCAGTACTTC. Its translation is CASIPTGRTTSEQYF.

There are many counts of this clonotype. The chain combines TRBV10-3 with TRBJ1-2; TRBD1 matches at 11 bases. V shed 8 bases, J shed 1 base, and the junction held 3 bases outside the gene matches. This CDR3 is built from 14 residues. CDR1 is ENHRY, CDR2 SYGVKD, per germline. The CDR3 DNA reads as TGTGCCATCGGACAGGGGGCGGATAACTATGGCTACACCTTC. Encoded protein: CAIGQGADNYGYTF.

The chain combines TRBV2 with TRBJ2-7; 9 positions match TRBD1. The V and J ends lost 5 bases and 3 bases, in that order; junction bases with no gene match: 5. Germline V lookup: CDR1 SNHLY, CDR2 FYNNEI. The CDR3 loop spans 14 amino acids. The CDR3 DNA reads TGTGCCAGCAGTTCCGGGACAGGGATCTACGAGCAGTACTTC. It codes for CASSSGTGIYEQYF.

This clonotype has only a few counts. The V gene is TRBV12-3 or TRBV12-4, the J gene TRBJ1-5; D is unresolved. CDR3 length: 14 residues. V dropped 3 bases and J dropped 0 bases, with 6 bases sitting between them. The CDR3 region has the DNA TGTGCCAGCAGTTTCAAGGTTAGCAATCAGCCCCAGCATTTT. This gives the protein CASSFKVSNQPQHF.

This clonotype came up many times. The V call is TRBV4-2, the J call TRBJ2-2; 11 nucleotides match TRBD1. The junction had 6 bases not matched to a gene; V was cut back by 4 bases and J by 2 bases. This CDR3 contains 17 residues. CDR1 is LGHNA and CDR2 is YNFKEQ in the germline V gene. This CDR3 reads CASSLHGQGANTGELFF. CDR3 DNA sequence: TGTGCCAGCAGCCTCCATGGACAGGGGGCAAACACCGGGGAGCTGTTTTTT.

This clonotype turned up a few times. The chain employs TRBV2 and TRBJ2-7; 9 positions match TRBD2. In germline, CDR1 is SNHLY, CDR2 FYNNEI. Losses at the gene ends were 8 bases for V and 2 bases for J; bases not matched to a gene: 10. The CDR3 runs 15 residues. The CDR3 nucleotides read TGTGCCAGCCTGAAGAGGGTAGCGGGGGCCTACGAGCAGTACTTC. It yields the protein CASLKRVAGAYEQYF. The entire variable domain, with the rest obtained from reference TRBV2 and TRBJ2-7, is as follows: EPEVTQTPSHQVTQMGQEVILRCVPISNHLYFYWYRQILGQKVEFLVSFYNNEISEKSEIFDDQFSVERPDGSNFTLKIRSTKLEDSAMYFCASLKRVAGAYEQYFGPGTRLTVT.